The clone carrying this TCR beta chain was detected only a few times. Its cognate antigen is unknown. The data were taken from a study of beta chain features in type 1 diabetes. The entirety of the isolated RNA underwent reverse transcription, so expressed TCRB transcripts were sequenced. The method was immunoSEQ multiplex PCR; TCRdb's version includes in-frame clones alone and lacks a portion of them. This sample carries under 300,000 clones, 20% of them seen once, and the ten largest clones take 0.028%. This CDR3 spans 13 amino acids. Deletions cut 3 bases from V and 1 base from J, with 6 bases between. Looked up from germline, CDR1 is KGHSH and CDR2 is LQKENI. General study points: Equally in patients and controls, shorter templates might have been favored by PCR. Patients with Type 1 diabetes showed moderately but significantly shorter TCRB CDR3s in all four CD4+ subsets. Possibly, sequencing cDNA over-represented cells that had high TCR expression levels.

Sequencing was done on a sample of naive CD4+ T cells from blood. The sequence was collected from a woman aged 40 to 50 with type 1 diabetes. The rearrangement uses TRBV18 and TRBJ1-1; no clear D. Here the CDR3 reads CASSPYPNTEAFF. CDR3 DNA: TGTGCCAGCTCACCGTATCCGAACACTGAAGCTTTCTTT.